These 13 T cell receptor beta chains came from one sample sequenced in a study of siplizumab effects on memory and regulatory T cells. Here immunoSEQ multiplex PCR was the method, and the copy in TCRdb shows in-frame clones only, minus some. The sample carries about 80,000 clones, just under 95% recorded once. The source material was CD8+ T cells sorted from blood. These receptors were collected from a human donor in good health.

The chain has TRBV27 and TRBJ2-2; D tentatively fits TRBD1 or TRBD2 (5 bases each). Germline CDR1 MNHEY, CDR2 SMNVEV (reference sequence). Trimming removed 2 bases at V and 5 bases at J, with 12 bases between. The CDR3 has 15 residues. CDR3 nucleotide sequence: TGTGCCAGCAGTTTAGGCTGGGACGGGACCGGGGAGCTGTTTTTT. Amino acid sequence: CASSLGWDGTGELFF.

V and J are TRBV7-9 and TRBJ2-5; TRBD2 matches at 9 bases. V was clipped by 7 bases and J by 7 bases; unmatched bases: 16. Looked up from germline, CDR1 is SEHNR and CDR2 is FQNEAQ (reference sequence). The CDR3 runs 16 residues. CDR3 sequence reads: CASKSSGNTPLGTQYF. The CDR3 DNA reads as TGTGCCAGCAAGTCTAGCGGGAATACGCCTTTGGGGACCCAGTACTTC.

Here the CDR3 reads CASQVTGTSGTDTQYF. CDR3 in DNA: TGCGCCAGCCAGGTCACCGGGACTAGCGGGACAGATACGCAGTATTTT. The J gene is TRBJ2-3, the V gene TRBV5-1, with TRBD2 matching over 12 bases. CDR3 length equals 16 residues. Per germline, CDR1 SGHRS and CDR2 YFSETQ. The V and J ends lost 7 bases and 3 bases, in that order; junction bases with no gene match: 9.

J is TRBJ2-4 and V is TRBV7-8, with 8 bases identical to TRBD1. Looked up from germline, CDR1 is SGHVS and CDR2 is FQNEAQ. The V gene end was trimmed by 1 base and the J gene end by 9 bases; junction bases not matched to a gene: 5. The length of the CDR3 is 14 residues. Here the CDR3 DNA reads TGTGCCAGCAGCTTAGGACAGGGGCTTGCCATTCAGTACTTC. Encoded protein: CASSLGQGLAIQYF.

CDR3 bases: TGTGCCAGCAGTTTACGCACGGACTTGGACGAGCAGTACTTC. Translated: CASSLRTDLDEQYF. The V and J genes are TRBV28 and TRBJ2-7; D may be TRBD2 (5 bases). CDR3 length equals 14 residues. Germline CDR1 MDHEN, CDR2 SYDVKM. V lost 2 bases to trimming and J lost 5 bases, with 13 bases between them.

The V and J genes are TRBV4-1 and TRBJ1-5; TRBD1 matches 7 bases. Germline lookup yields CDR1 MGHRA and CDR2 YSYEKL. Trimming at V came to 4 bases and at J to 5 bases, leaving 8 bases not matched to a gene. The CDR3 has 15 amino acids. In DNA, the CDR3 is TGCGCCAGCAGCCCGACCGGACAGGACTATCAGCCCCAGCATTTT. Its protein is CASSPTGQDYQPQHF.

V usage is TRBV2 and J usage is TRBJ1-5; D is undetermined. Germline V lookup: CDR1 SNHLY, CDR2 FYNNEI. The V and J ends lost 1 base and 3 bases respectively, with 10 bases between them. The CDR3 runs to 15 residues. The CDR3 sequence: CASSEGVLFNQPQHF. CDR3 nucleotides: TGTGCCAGCAGTGAAGGAGTCCTGTTCAATCAGCCCCAGCATTTT.

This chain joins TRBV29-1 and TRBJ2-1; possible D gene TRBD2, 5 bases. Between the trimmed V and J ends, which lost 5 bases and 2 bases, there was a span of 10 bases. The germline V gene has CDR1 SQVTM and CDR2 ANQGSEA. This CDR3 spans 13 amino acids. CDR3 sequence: CSVSSSTYNEQFF. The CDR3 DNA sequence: TGCAGCGTTTCTAGCTCCACCTACAATGAGCAGTTCTTC.

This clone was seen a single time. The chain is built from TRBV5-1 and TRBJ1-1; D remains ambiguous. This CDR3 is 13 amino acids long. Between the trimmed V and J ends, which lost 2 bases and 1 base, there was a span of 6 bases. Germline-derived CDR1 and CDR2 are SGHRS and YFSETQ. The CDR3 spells CASSFRTNTEAFF. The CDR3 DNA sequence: TGCGCCAGCAGCTTTAGAACGAACACTGAAGCTTTCTTT. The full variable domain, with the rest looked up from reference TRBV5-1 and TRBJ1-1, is KAGVTQTPRYLIKTRGQQVTLSCSPISGHRSVSWYQQTPGQGLQFLFEYFSETQRNKGNFPGRFSGRQFSNSRSEMNVSTLELGDSALYLCASSFRTNTEAFFGQGTRLTVV.

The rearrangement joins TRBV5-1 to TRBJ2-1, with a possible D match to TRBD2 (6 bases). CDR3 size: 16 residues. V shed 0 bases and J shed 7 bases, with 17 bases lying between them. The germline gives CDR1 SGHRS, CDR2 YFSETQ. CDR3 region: CASSLDFTGSRNEQFF. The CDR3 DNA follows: TGCGCCAGCAGCTTGGATTTTACCGGGAGTAGGAATGAGCAGTTCTTC.

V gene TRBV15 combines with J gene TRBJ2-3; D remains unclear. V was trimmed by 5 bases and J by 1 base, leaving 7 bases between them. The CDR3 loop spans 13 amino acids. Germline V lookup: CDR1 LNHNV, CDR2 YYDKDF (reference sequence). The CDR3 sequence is CATSSRGTDTQYF. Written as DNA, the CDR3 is TGTGCCACCAGCTCAAGGGGCACAGATACGCAGTATTTT.

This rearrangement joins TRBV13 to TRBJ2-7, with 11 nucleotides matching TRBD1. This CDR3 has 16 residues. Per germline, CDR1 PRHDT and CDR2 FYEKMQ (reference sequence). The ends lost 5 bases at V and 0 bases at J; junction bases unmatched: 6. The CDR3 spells CASSPPGTGGSYEQYF. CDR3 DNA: TGTGCCAGCAGCCCTCCCGGGACAGGGGGCTCCTACGAGCAGTACTTC.

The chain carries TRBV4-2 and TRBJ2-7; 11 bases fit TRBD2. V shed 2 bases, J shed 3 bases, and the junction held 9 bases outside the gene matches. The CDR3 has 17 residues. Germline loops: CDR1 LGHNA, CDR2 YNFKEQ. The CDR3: CASSQPPGLAALYEQYF. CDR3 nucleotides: TGTGCCAGCAGCCAACCCCCGGGACTAGCGGCTCTCTACGAGCAGTACTTC.